Below, one T cell receptor (beta chain) is given with its context. Its matching antigen is unknown. This record comes from a study of cytomegalovirus exposure and HLA in healthy donors. Study at large: The study placed about four fifths of its 398 genotyped donors in the Caucasian-associated ancestry cluster.

The CDR3 contains 15 residues. From germline, CDR1 is SGHVS and CDR2 FNYEAQ. V shed 5 bases and J shed 5 bases, with 13 bases lying between them. PCR employed 60 Vbeta and 13 Jbeta primers. Some clones are missing from TCRdb's copy, which holds only in-frame ones; the method was immunoSEQ multiplex PCR. The sample carries 200,000 or so clones, around four fifths recorded once. Overall study findings and caveats: The authors later linked a missense DCLRE1C variant to TCR beta V- and J-gene trimming. Per a later analysis, about 18,000 TCR beta sequences showed association with HLA alleles at 0.05 false discovery rate.

Sequences were obtained from PBMCs. The sequence was collected from a woman aged 18 to 35 in good health and CMV-seronegative. The rearrangement links TRBV7-6 to TRBJ1-6; D remains ambiguous. The CDR3 DNA is TGTGCCAGCAGCCTCGTTGGTAGTGATAATTCACCCCTCCACTTT. It translates to CASSLVGSDNSPLHF.